Listed below are T cell receptor beta chains from one sample, sequenced in a study of control samples from healthy donors and cancer patients. The protocol was immunoSEQ multiplex PCR, while the TCRdb copy is restricted to in-frame clones and leaves out a portion. The sample includes about 60,000 clones, approximately 85% of them seen just once. The sample consisted of blood. The receptors stem from a middle-aged man in good health. Both conserved end residues are part of each CDR3. D genes are given only for firm matches. Size is omitted from some rows. Given values are once, few, many or a class for expanded clones.

.,TRBJ1-1,TRBV27,.,TGTGCCAGCAGTTTCCAGGGTATAGGGAACACTGAAGCTTTCTTT,CASSFQGIGNTEAFF
.,TRBJ1-1,TRBV28,.,TGTGCCAGCAGTTCCAGGGTTGAAGCTTTCTTT,CASSSRVEAFF
.,TRBJ1-5,TRBV2,.,TGTGCCAGCAGTGGTTCTGTAATCAATCAGCCCCAGCATTTT,CASSGSVINQPQHF
.,TRBJ2-7,TRBV7-8,TRBD2,TGTGCCAGCAGCCCCCGGACTAGCGGGAGTTACGAGCAGTACTTC,CASSPRTSGSYEQYF
.,TRBJ1-3,TRBV28,.,TGTGCCAGCAGGGCTTCTCGGGGGCCCGGAAACACCATATATTTT,CASRASRGPGNTIYF
once,TRBJ1-2,TRBV7-2,TRBD1,TGTGCCAGCAGCTCGACAGGGGCAGACTATGGCTACACCTTC,CASSSTGADYGYTF
.,TRBJ1-2,TRBV28,.,TGTGCCAGCAGTTCAGGGTGGGTCTATGGCTACACCTTC,CASSSGWVYGYTF
.,TRBJ1-4,TRBV29-1,.,TGCAGCGCTACCGGGACCGGAGGGGAAAAACTGTTTTTT,CSATGTGGEKLFF
.,TRBJ2-1,TRBV7-2,.,TGTGCCAGCAGCTTAGATGGGGGCCCGGGGTTCTTC,CASSLDGGPGFF
.,TRBJ1-4,TRBV6-6,.,TGTGCCAGCAGTTACTTTAGGGGCAAGGAAAAACTGTTTTTT,CASSYFRGKEKLFF
.,TRBJ1-2,TRBV7-9,TRBD1,TGTGCCAGCAGCTTAACCCCGGGACAGGGGCATGGCTACACCTTC,CASSLTPGQGHGYTF
.,TRBJ2-1,TRBV27,.,TGTGCCAGCAGTTTTGATAGGGGACCTACGTACGAGAATGAGCAGTTCTTC,CASSFDRGPTYENEQFF
.,TRBJ2-2,TRBV6-5,.,TGTGCCAGCAAGGTCACCGCGAGCGGGACCGGGGAGCTGTTTTTT,CASKVTASGTGELFF
.,TRBJ1-1,TRBV7-7,TRBD1,TGTGCCAGCAGCTTAGGACAGGGCACTGAAGCTTTCTTT,CASSLGQGTEAFF
.,TRBJ1-1,TRBV4-3,.,TGCGCCAGCAGCCAAGATCGCATGAACACTGAAGCTTTCTTT,CASSQDRMNTEAFF
.,TRBJ1-1,TRBV6-6,.,TGTGCCAGCAGATTAACAAAAGCGAACACTGAAGCTTTCTTT,CASRLTKANTEAFF
.,TRBJ1-2,TRBV3-1/TRBV3-2,.,TGTGCCAGCAGCCAAGGTGCCGTTGACCTCTATGGCTACACCTTC,CASSQGAVDLYGYTF
.,TRBJ2-7,TRBV5-6,.,TGTGCCAGCAGCTTGGACGGCCCTAGCGTTAGCTACGAGCAGTACTTC,CASSLDGPSVSYEQYF
.,TRBJ2-7,TRBV27,TRBD1,TGTGCCAGCAGTTTTTGGGGACAGGGGGACCACGAGCAGTACTTC,CASSFWGQGDHEQYF
.,TRBJ1-5,TRBV10-3,.,TGTGCCATCCGTACAGGAGGAGGCAATCAGCCCCAGCATTTT,CAIRTGGGNQPQHF
many,TRBJ1-1,TRBV5-4,.,TGTGCCAGCAGCTTGGCCCTAGGGAACACTGAAGCTTTCTTT,CASSLALGNTEAFF
once,TRBJ2-7,TRBV7-2,TRBD2,TGTGCCAGCAGCTTAGGTCTAGCGGCGTCCTACGAGCAGTACTTC,CASSLGLAASYEQYF
.,TRBJ1-6,TRBV6-5,TRBD1,TGTGCCAGCAGGAGACAGGGTGGTAATTCACCCCTCCACTTT,CASRRQGGNSPLHF
.,TRBJ2-2,TRBV28,TRBD1,TGTGCCAGCAGTTCCCCCGGGACAGGGGGGAGCGGGGAGCTGTTTTTT,CASSSPGTGGSGELFF
.,TRBJ1-1,TRBV7-2,.,TGTGCCAGCAGCCCCGAATACAGGAACACTGAAGCTTTCTTT,CASSPEYRNTEAFF
few,TRBJ2-1,TRBV27,TRBD2,TGTGCCAGCAGTTTCGGACTAGAATCAGAGCAGTTCTTC,CASSFGLESEQFF
.,TRBJ2-7,TRBV6-5,TRBD1,TGTGCCAGCAGCCAAGGGACAGGGGTTTTCTACGAGCAGTACTTC,CASSQGTGVFYEQYF
.,TRBJ2-1,TRBV10-3,.,TGTGCCATCAGTGAGTCGTCAGGGGAGCAGTTCTTC,CAISESSGEQFF
.,TRBJ1-1,TRBV19,.,TGTGCCAGTAGTATAAACATGAACACTGAAGCTTTCTTT,CASSINMNTEAFF
.,TRBJ2-7,TRBV5-6,.,TGTGCCAGCAGCTTGGGTCTCGATTACGAGCAGTACTTC,CASSLGLDYEQYF
.,TRBJ2-3,TRBV27,.,TGTGCCAGCAGTTTATCGGAGGGGGGCACAGATACGCAGTATTTT,CASSLSEGGTDTQYF
.,TRBJ2-2,TRBV5-1,.,TGCGCCAGCAGCTTGTACGGGTTCGGGGGCGGGGAGCTGTTTTTT,CASSLYGFGGGELFF
.,TRBJ1-2,TRBV6-4,.,TGTGCCAGCAGTGAAATGGATGGCTATGGCTACACCTTC,CASSEMDGYGYTF
.,TRBJ2-5,TRBV5-8,TRBD2,TGTGCCAGCAGCTCGGGACTAGCGGGGCAAGAGACCCAGTACTTC,CASSSGLAGQETQYF
.,TRBJ1-5,TRBV2,.,TGTGCCAGCATGTCTAGTCGGGGGTATAATCAGCCCCAGCATTTT,CASMSSRGYNQPQHF
once,TRBJ2-1,TRBV7-2,TRBD2,TGTGCCAGCAGCTCTTTAGCGGGGAGTTTGAATGAGCAGTTCTTC,CASSSLAGSLNEQFF
.,TRBJ1-2,TRBV2,TRBD1,TGTGCCAGCAGTCCCGGACAGGGGGCTAACTATGGCTACACCTTC,CASSPGQGANYGYTF
few,TRBJ2-2,TRBV7-3,TRBD1,TGTGCCAGCACCTCGGGGACAGGGCCGGCCGGGGAGCTGTTTTTT,CASTSGTGPAGELFF
.,TRBJ1-5,TRBV6-6,.,TGTGCCAGCAGTCAACTAGCTAGCAATCAGCCCCAGCATTTT,CASSQLASNQPQHF
.,TRBJ1-4,TRBV5-1,.,TGCGCCAGCAGCTTGGTGGCAGGGACCGAAAAACTGTTTTTT,CASSLVAGTEKLFF
.,TRBJ1-2,TRBV5-1,.,TGCGCCAGCAGCGCCGGGGCGTTGGATGGCTACACCTTC,CASSAGALDGYTF
.,TRBJ2-1,TRBV7-9,.,TGTGCCAGCAGCGCTAAGAAACAGGGCCTTGAGCAGTTCTTC,CASSAKKQGLEQFF
.,TRBJ1-3,TRBV5-1,.,TGCGCCAGCAGTCTCAACTCCCCCTCTGGAAACACCATATATTTT,CASSLNSPSGNTIYF
.,TRBJ2-2,TRBV5-6,.,TGTGCCAGCAGCTCCCGCGACTTTTTTGCTCGCACCGGGGAGCTGTTTTTT,CASSSRDFFARTGELFF
.,TRBJ1-6,TRBV11-1,TRBD1,TGTGCCAGCAGTCGGACAGGCCAAAATTCACCCCTCCACTTT,CASSRTGQNSPLHF
few,TRBJ2-3,TRBV27,.,TGTGCCAGCAGTTTTGTGCGGGAACGCACAGATACGCAGTATTTT,CASSFVRERTDTQYF
.,TRBJ2-7,TRBV13,.,TGTGCCAGCAGCTTGTGGGGGCAGGGCGGGTCCTACGAGCAGTACTTC,CASSLWGQGGSYEQYF